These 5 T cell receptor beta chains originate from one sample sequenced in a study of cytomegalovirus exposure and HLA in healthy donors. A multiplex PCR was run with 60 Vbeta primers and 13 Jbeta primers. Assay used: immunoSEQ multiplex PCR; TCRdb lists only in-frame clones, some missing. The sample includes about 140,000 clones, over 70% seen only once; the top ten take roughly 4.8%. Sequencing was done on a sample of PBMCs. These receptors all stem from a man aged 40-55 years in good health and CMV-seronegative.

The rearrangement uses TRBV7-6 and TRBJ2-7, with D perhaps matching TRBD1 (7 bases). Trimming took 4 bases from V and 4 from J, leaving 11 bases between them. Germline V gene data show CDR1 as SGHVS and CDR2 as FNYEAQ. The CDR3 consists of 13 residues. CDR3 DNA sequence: TGTGCCAGCAGCTCTCAGGGGGGATACGAGCAGTACTTC. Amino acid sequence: CASSSQGGYEQYF.

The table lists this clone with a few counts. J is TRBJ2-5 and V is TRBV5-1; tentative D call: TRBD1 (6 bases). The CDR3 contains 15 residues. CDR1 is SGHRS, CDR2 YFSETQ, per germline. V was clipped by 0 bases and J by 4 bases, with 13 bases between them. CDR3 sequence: CASSLAGQPSETQYF. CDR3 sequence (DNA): TGCGCCAGCAGCTTGGCAGGACAGCCGTCAGAGACCCAGTACTTC.

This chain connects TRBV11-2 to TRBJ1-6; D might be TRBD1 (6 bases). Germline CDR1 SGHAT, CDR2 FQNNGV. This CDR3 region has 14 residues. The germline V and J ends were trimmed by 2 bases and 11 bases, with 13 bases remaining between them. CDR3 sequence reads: CASSLLGAEAPLHF. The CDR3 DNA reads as TGTGCCAGCAGCTTATTGGGGGCCGAGGCACCCCTCCACTTT.

CDR3 protein: CASMEVFMNTEAFF. CDR3 DNA: TGTGCCAGCATGGAGGTTTTCATGAACACTGAAGCTTTCTTT. The J gene is TRBJ1-1, the V gene TRBV2; no reliable D call. CDR1 is SNHLY, CDR2 FYNNEI, per germline. Trimming shortened V by 7 bases and J by 0 bases, and 12 bases separated the two germline ends. This CDR3 has 14 residues. Drawing the rest from reference TRBV2 and TRBJ1-1, the complete variable domain is EPEVTQTPSHQVTQMGQEVILRCVPISNHLYFYWYRQILGQKVEFLVSFYNNEISEKSEIFDDQFSVERPDGSNFTLKIRSTKLEDSAMYFCASMEVFMNTEAFFGQGTRLTVV.

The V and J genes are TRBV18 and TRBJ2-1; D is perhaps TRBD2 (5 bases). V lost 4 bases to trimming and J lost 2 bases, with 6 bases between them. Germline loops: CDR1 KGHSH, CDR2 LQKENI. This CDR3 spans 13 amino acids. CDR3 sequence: CASSLGTYNEQFF. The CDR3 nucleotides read TGTGCCAGCTCACTCGGGACCTACAATGAGCAGTTCTTC.